This T cell receptor (beta chain) derives from a study of T cell responses to AZD1222 COVID-19 vaccine. Repertoires were generated with immunoSEQ multiplex PCR, while TCRdb's copy carries only in-frame clones and drops some. The sample shows roughly 130,000 clones, about 90% of them seen only once. Germline CDR1 and CDR2: MDHEN and SYDVKM. Deletions cut 7 bases from V and 6 bases from J, with 21 bases between. The CDR3 spans 16 residues. This chain joins TRBV28 and TRBJ2-2; a weak D match, TRBD2 (6 bases). The TCR was taken from an adult in good health. Sequencing used peripheral blood, obtained on day 0 of AZD1222 vaccination. The CDR3 here is CASNNGFREDAGELFF. The CDR3 DNA reads as TGTGCCAGCAACAACGGATTCAGGGAGGACGCCGGGGAGCTGTTTTTT.